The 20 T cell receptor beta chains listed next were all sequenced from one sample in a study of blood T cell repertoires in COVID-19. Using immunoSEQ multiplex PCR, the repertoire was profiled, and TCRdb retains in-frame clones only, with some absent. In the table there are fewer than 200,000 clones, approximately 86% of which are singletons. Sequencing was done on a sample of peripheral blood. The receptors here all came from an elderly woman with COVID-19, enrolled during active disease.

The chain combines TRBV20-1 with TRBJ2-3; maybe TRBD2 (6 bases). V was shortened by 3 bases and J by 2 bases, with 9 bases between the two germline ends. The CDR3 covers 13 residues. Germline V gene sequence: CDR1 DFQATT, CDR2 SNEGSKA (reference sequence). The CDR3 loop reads CSASGGATDTQYF. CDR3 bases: TGCAGTGCTAGTGGCGGGGCCACAGATACGCAGTATTTT.

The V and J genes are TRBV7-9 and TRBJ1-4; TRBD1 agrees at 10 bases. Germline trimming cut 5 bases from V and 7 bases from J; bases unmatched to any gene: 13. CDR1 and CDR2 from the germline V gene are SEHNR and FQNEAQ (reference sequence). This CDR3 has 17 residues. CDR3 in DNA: TGTGCCAGCAGCCCAAAGCCAGTCGGGGACAGGGGTGAAAAACTGTTTTTT. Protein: CASSPKPVGDRGEKLFF. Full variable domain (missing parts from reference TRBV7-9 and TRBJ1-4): DTGVSQNPRHKITKRGQNVTFRCDPISEHNRLYWYRQTLGQGPEFLTYFQNEAQLEKSRLLSDRFSAERPKGSFSTLEIQRTEQGDSAMYLCASSPKPVGDRGEKLFFGSGTQLSVL.

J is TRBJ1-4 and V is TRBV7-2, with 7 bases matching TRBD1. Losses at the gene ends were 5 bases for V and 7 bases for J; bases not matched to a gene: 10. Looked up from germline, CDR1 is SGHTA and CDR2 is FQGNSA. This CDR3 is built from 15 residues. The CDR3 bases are TGTGCCAGCAGCCGGACAGGCTTGACGTTTGAAAAACTGTTTTTT. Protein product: CASSRTGLTFEKLFF. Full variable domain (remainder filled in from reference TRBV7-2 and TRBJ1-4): GAGVSQSPSNKVTEKGKDVELRCDPISGHTALYWYRQSLGQGLEFLIYFQGNSAPDKSGLPSDRFSAERTGGSVSTLTIQRTQQEDSAVYLCASSRTGLTFEKLFFGSGTQLSVL.

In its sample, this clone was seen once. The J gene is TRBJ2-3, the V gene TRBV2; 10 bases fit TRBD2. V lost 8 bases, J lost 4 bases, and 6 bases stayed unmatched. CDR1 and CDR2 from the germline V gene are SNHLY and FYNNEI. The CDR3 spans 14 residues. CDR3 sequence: CASPTGLASDTQYF. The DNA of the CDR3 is TGTGCCAGCCCAACGGGACTAGCGTCAGATACGCAGTATTTT.

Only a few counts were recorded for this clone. The CDR3 reads CASSLLGGDTEAFF. CDR3 DNA sequence: TGTGCCAGCTCACTCCTTGGAGGGGACACTGAAGCTTTCTTT. The V and J genes are TRBV18 and TRBJ1-1, with a possible D match to TRBD1 (5 bases). This CDR3 has 14 residues. Germline V gene lookup returns CDR1 KGHSH and CDR2 LQKENI. The ends were cut back, 4 bases at V and 3 bases at J, with 12 bases in the middle. Full variable domain (missing parts from reference TRBV18 and TRBJ1-1): NAGVMQNPRHLVRRRGQEARLRCSPMKGHSHVYWYRQLPEEGLKFMVYLQKENIIDESGMPKERFSAEFPKEGPSILRIQQVVRGDSAAYFCASSLLGGDTEAFFGQGTRLTVV.

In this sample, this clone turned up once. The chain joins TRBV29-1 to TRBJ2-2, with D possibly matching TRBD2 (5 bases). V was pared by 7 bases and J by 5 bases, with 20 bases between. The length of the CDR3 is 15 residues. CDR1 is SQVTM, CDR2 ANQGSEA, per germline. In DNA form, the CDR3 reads TGCAGCGGCCGTACCAGCGGAGACACTACCGGGGAGCTGTTTTTT. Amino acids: CSGRTSGDTTGELFF.

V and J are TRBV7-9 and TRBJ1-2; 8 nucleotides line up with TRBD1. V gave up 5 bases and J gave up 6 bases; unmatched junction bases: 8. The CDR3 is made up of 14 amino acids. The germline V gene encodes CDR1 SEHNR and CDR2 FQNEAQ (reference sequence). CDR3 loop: CASSASGGGNGYTF. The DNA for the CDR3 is TGTGCCAGCAGCGCGTCAGGGGGCGGCAATGGCTACACCTTC.

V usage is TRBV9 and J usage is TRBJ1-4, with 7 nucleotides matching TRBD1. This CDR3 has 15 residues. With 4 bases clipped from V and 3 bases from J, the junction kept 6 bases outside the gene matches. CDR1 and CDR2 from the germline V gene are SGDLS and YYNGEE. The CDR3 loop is CASSLTGSANEKLFF. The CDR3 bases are TGTGCCAGCAGCTTGACAGGGTCAGCTAATGAAAAACTGTTTTTT.

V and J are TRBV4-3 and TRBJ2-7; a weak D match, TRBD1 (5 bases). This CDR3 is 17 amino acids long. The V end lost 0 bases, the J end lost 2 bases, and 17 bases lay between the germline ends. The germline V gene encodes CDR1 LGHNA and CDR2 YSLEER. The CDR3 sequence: CASSQEWSMAQAYEQYF. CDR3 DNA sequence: TGCGCCAGCAGCCAAGAATGGAGTATGGCACAGGCCTACGAGCAGTACTTC.

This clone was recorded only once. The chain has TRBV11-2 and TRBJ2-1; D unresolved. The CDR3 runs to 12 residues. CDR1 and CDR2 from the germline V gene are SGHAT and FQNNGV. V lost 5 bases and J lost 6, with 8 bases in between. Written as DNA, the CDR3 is TGTGCCAGCAGCCATGCGGCCAATGAGCAGTTCTTC. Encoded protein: CASSHAANEQFF.

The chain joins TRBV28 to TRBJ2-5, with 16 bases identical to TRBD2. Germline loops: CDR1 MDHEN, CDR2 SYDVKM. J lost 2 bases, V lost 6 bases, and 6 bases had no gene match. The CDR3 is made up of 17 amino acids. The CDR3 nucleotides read TGTGCCAGCAGGGGACTAGCGGGAGGGCCAGGTCAAGAGACCCAGTACTTC. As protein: CASRGLAGGPGQETQYF. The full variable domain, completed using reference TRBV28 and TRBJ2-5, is DVKVTQSSRYLVKRTGEKVFLECVQDMDHENMFWYRQDPGLGLRLIYFSYDVKMKEKGDIPEGYSVSREKKERFSLILESASTNQTSMYLCASRGLAGGPGQETQYFGPGTRLLVL.

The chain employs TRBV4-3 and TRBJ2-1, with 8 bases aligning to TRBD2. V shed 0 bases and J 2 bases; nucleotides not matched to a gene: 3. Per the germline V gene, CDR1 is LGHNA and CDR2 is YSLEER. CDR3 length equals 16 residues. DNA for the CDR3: TGCGCCAGCAGCCAAGACTTAGCGGGAACCTACAATGAGCAGTTCTTC. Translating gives CASSQDLAGTYNEQFF.

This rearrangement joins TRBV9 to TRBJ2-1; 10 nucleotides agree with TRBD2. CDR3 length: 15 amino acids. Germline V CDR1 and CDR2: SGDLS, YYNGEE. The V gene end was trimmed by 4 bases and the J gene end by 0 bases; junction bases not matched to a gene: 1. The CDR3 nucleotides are TGTGCCAGCAGCTCTAGCGGGAGCTCCTACAATGAGCAGTTCTTC. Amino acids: CASSSSGSSYNEQFF. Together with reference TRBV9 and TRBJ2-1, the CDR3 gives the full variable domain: DSGVTQTPKHLITATGQRVTLRCSPRSGDLSVYWYQQSLDQGLQFLIQYYNGEERAKGNILERFSAQQFPDLHSELNLSSLELGDSALYFCASSSSGSSYNEQFFGPGTRLTVL.

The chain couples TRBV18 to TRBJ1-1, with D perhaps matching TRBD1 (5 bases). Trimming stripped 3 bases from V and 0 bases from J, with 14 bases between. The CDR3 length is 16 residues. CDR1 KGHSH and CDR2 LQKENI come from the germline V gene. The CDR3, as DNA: TGTGCCAGCTCACCGGGGGGTGGGAAGCTGAACACTGAAGCTTTCTTT. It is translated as CASSPGGGKLNTEAFF.

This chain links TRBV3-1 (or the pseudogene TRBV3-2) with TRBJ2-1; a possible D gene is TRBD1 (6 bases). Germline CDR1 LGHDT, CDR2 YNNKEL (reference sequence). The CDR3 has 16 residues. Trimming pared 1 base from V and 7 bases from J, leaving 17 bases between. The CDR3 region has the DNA TGTGCCAGCAGCCAAGGGTCGGCAGGGGCTTGGAATGAGCAGTTCTTC. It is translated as CASSQGSAGAWNEQFF.

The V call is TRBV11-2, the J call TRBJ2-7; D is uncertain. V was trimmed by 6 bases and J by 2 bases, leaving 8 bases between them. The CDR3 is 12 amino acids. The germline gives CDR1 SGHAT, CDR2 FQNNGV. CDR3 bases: TGTGCCAGCAGGGGCTCCACCTACGAGCAGTACTTC. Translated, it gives CASRGSTYEQYF.

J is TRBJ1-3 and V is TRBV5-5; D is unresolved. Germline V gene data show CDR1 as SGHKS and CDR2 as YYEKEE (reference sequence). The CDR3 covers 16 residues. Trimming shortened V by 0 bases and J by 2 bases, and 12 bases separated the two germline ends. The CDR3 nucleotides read TGTGCCAGCAGCTTGGAGATGACGGGGACTGGAAACACCATATATTTT. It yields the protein CASSLEMTGTGNTIYF.

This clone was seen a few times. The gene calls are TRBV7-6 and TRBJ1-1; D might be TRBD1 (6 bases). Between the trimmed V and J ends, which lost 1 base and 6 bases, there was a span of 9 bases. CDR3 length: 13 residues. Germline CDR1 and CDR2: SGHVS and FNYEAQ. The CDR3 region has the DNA TGTGCCAGCAGCTTAGAGGGGGGGGCTGAAGCTTTCTTT. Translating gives CASSLEGGAEAFF.

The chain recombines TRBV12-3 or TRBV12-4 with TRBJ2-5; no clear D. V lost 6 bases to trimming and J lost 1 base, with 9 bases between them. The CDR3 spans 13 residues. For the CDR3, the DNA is TGTGCCAGCAGGAGTGAGATCCAAGAGACCCAGTACTTC. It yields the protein CASRSEIQETQYF.

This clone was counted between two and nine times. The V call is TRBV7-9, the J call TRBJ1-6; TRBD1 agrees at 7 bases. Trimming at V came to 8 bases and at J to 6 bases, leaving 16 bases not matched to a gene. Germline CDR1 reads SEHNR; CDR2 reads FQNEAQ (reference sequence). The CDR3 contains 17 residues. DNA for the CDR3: TGTGCCAGCCGCGATCAATCAACCGGGACAGTTAATTCACCCCTCCACTTT. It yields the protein CASRDQSTGTVNSPLHF.